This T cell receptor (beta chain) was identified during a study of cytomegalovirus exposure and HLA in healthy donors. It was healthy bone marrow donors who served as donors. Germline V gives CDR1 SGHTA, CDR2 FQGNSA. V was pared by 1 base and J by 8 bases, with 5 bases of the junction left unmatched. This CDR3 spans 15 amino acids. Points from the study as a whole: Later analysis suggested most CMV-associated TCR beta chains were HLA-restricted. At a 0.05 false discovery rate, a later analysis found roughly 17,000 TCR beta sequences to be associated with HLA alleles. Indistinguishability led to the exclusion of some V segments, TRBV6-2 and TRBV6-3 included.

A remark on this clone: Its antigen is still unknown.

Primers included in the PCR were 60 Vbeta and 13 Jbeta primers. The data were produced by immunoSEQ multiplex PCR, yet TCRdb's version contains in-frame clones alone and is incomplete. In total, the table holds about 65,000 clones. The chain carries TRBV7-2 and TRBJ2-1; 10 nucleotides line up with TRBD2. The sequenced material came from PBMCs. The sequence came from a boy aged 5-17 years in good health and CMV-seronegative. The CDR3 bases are TGTGCCAGCAGCTTAGTAGCGGGGGGCAGGGATGAGCAGTTCTTC. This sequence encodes CASSLVAGGRDEQFF.